This T cell receptor beta chain was profiled in a study of blood T cell repertoires in COVID-19. Germline lookup yields CDR1 SGHAT and CDR2 FQDESV (reference sequence). The V and J ends lost 2 bases and 3 bases respectively, with 8 bases between them. The CDR3 runs to 13 residues. Sequenced by immunoSEQ multiplex PCR; TCRdb stores in-frame clones only, minus some. Of roughly 140,000 clones in the sample, about 85% were seen once. The specimen sequenced was peripheral blood. This clonotype was sampled from a woman in her 70s with acute or convalescent COVID-19. The V and J genes are TRBV11-1 and TRBJ2-7; no reliable D call. CDR3 coding DNA: TGTGCCAGCAGCTTACCCCCCCGCTACGAGCAGTACTTC. This codes for CASSLPPRYEQYF.